This TCR beta chain was sequenced during a study of cytomegalovirus exposure and HLA in healthy donors. Study-level points and caveats: A missense DCLRE1C variant was associated with V- and J-gene trimming of TCR beta chains in a later analysis, and an independent cohort replicated the association. A further, later analysis showed that HLA-associated TCR beta chains (compared with equally common others) were more clonally expanded.

Concerning this clone itself: Its antigen is still unknown.

V lost 5 bases, J lost 2 bases, and 10 bases lay in between. The length of the CDR3 is 13 residues. From germline, CDR1 is LNHDA and CDR2 SQIVND (reference sequence). Primers included in the PCR were 60 Vbeta and 13 Jbeta primers. Using immunoSEQ multiplex PCR, the repertoire was profiled, and TCRdb retains in-frame clones only, with some absent. The sample records 160,000 or so clones, roughly four fifths being singletons. This TCR derives from a woman in her thirties or forties in good health and CMV-seronegative. The chain couples TRBV19 to TRBJ2-7, with a tentative D call TRBD2 (6 bases). Sequenced material: PBMCs. The CDR3 nucleotides read TGTGCCAGTAGTCGCGGGGTAACCTACGAGCAGTACTTC. Its protein product is CASSRGVTYEQYF.